What follows describes a single T cell receptor beta chain. This entry comes from a study of cytomegalovirus exposure and HLA in healthy donors. In the PCR, 60 Vbeta and 13 Jbeta primers were used. Libraries were prepared by immunoSEQ multiplex PCR; TCRdb keeps only in-frame clonotypes and omits some of them. The sample lists some 140,000 clones; 75% to 85% were seen once. The CDR3 is 15 amino acids. Germline V gene sequence: CDR1 SGHRS, CDR2 YFSETQ. The V gene end was trimmed by 6 bases and the J gene end by 6 bases; junction bases not matched to a gene: 9. The origin of this receptor is a woman in her forties or fifties in good health and CMV-seropositive. Sequences were obtained from PBMCs. J is TRBJ1-6 and V is TRBV5-1; 7 bases agree with TRBD1. The CDR3 region is CASIVRDRSNSPLHF. CDR3 nucleotide sequence: TGCGCCAGCATCGTAAGGGACAGATCTAATTCACCCCTCCACTTT.